This is a list of T cell receptor beta chains from one sample in a study of vaccination and CD4 T cells after COVID-19. From the PCR reads, TCRdb called clonotypes with MiXCR, one entry per CDR3 protein. The sample contains roughly 3,900 distinct CDR3 sequences, 71% of which appear only once. No antigen is known for these receptors. Specimen: CD4+ T cells from blood, cultured in vitro. The receptors were gathered from a human donor who had recovered from COVID-19. Both conserved end residues are part of each CDR3. Fields, in order: J gene, V gene, D gene, clone size, CDR3 DNA, CDR3 protein. The D gene is left open where the match is weak. Rows may omit the clone size; those that give it use once, few, many or a size class.

TRBJ2-2 TRBV7-2 TRBD2 NA TGTGCCAGCAGGGGTCGCGGGGGTATCGCCGGGGAGCTGTTTTTT CASRGRGGIAGELFF
TRBJ1-1 TRBV7-3 NA few TGTGCCAGCAGCCCTGGGTCCCAGGGAGCTTTCTTT CASSPGSQGAFF
TRBJ1-5 TRBV19 NA few TGTGCCAGTAGGACAGTTTATAGCAATCAGCCCCAGCATTTT CASRTVYSNQPQHF
TRBJ2-3 TRBV12-3/TRBV12-4 NA NA TGTGCCAGCAGGAGCGGGTCGCATACGCAGTATTTT CASRSGSHTQYF
TRBJ1-6 TRBV20-1 NA NA TGCAGTGCTAGCTTATCAAGCGGCGGACTAACGGGTTCACCCCTCCACTTT CSASLSSGGLTGSPLHF
TRBJ2-7 TRBV21-1 NA once TGTGCCAGCAGCCCCCCGGGACAGGACTACGAGCAGTACTTC CASSPPGQDYEQYF
TRBJ2-7 TRBV18 NA NA TGTGCCAGCTCACCGGGACTGTACGAGCAGTACTTC CASSPGLYEQYF
TRBJ2-5 TRBV20-1 TRBD1 NA TGCAGTGCTCCCGGGACAGGACAAGAGACCCAGTACTTC CSAPGTGQETQYF
TRBJ2-3 TRBV19 NA NA TGTGCCAGTAGCATGGGGGCTGCAGATACGCAGTATTTT CASSMGAADTQYF
TRBJ2-1 TRBV6-5 NA NA TGTGCCAGCAGTTACTCTTCCAGGGGCAATGAGCAGTTCTTC CASSYSSRGNEQFF
TRBJ1-2 TRBV27 TRBD1 few TGTGCCAGCAGTTTATTCTTACATGCCGGGACAGGCACTACCTTC CASSLFLHAGTGTTF
TRBJ2-1 TRBV7-2 TRBD1 large TGTGCCAGCAGCTTTAGCTCTTGGACAGGCGAGCAGTTCTTC CASSFSSWTGEQFF
TRBJ1-5 TRBV15 NA NA TGTGCCACCAGCAGAGATTTAAGTCAGACAGGCATCAATCAGCCCCAGCATTTT CATSRDLSQTGINQPQHF
TRBJ1-5 TRBV2 NA NA TGTGCCGGGAACAGGGACCCCAATCAGCCCCAGCATTTT CAGNRDPNQPQHF
TRBJ1-3 TRBV5-1 NA NA TGCGCCAGCAGCCCGTCCATGTTAGGGGGCTCTGGAAACACCATATATTTT CASSPSMLGGSGNTIYF
TRBJ2-7 TRBV10-3 NA NA TGTGCCAGCAGTGAAAGCTACGAGCAGTACTTC CASSESYEQYF
TRBJ2-4 TRBV25-1 TRBD1 NA TGTGCCAGCAGTGAATCTGGCAGGGGGCGATCGGACATTCAGTACTTC CASSESGRGRSDIQYF
TRBJ1-5 TRBV15 NA NA TGTGCCACCAGGCAGCGGGGCGATAGGCCCCAGCATTTT CATRQRGDRPQHF
TRBJ2-2 TRBV7-3 NA NA TGTGCCAGCAGCGCCCCTTCGGCGAGGCCTGCGAACACCGGGGAGCTGTTTTTT CASSAPSARPANTGELFF
TRBJ1-2 TRBV7-8 NA few TGTGCCAGCAGCCCTTCCACAGATTTCTTCCGACTCACCTTC CASSPSTDFFRLTF
TRBJ2-1 TRBV6-1 TRBD2 NA TGTGCCAGTAGGACTAGCCTCCAAAGTTCCTACAATGAGCAGTTCTTC CASRTSLQSSYNEQFF
TRBJ1-4 TRBV20-1 TRBD1 few TGCAGTGCTAGGAGCCCCGGGACAGGGGGTGAAAAACTGTTTTTT CSARSPGTGGEKLFF
TRBJ2-2 TRBV20-1 TRBD2 NA TGCAGTGCGACCTTAGCGGGACGTAACACCGGGGAGCTGTTTTTT CSATLAGRNTGELFF
TRBJ2-4 TRBV6-5 NA NA TGTGCCAGCAGTTACTCGTCAGCACTAGCCAAAAACATTCAGTACTTC CASSYSSALAKNIQYF
TRBJ2-5 TRBV11-2 NA large TGTGCCAGCAGCCCCGGCCGGGGGCCCCAAGAGACCCAGTACTTC CASSPGRGPQETQYF
TRBJ1-2 TRBV25-1 NA NA TGTGCCAGCAGTGGAGGATTCTATGGCTACACCTTC CASSGGFYGYTF
TRBJ2-3 TRBV18 NA large TGTGCCAGCTCACCGTCTCTGGGAGGTAGCACAGATACGCAGTATTTT CASSPSLGGSTDTQYF
TRBJ2-3 TRBV12-3/TRBV12-4 TRBD1 few TGTGCCAGCAGTTCAAGGACAGGGGGCGGGAGAGATACGCAGTATTTT CASSSRTGGGRDTQYF
TRBJ1-2 TRBV6-1 NA NA TGTGCCACCCTAACCCCCCCAGGACATTACACCTTC CATLTPPGHYTF
TRBJ2-6 TRBV19 NA NA TGTGCCAGTAGTACCGGAAGGGAAACTGGGGCCAACGTCCTGACTTTC CASSTGRETGANVLTF